One sample yielded the 21 T cell receptor beta chains listed below, sequenced in a study of PD-L1 blockade in urothelial cancer. The time point here: peripheral blood 6 weeks after treatment start. Repertoires were generated with immunoSEQ multiplex PCR, while TCRdb's copy carries only in-frame clones and drops some. In the table there are tens of thousands of clones, about 91% of which are singletons. Specimen: PBMCs, collected around atezolizumab (anti-PD-L1) treatment. These receptors were obtained from an elderly woman with urothelial cancer.

V and J are TRBV25-1 and TRBJ2-2, with D possibly TRBD1 on 6 matching bases. The CDR3 loop spans 16 amino acids. Germline loops: CDR1 MGHDK, CDR2 SYGVNS. V was pared by 2 bases and J by 5 bases, with 15 bases between. The CDR3 reads CASSEVTGRGTGELFF. Here the CDR3 DNA reads TGTGCCAGCAGTGAAGTTACAGGGCGAGGGACCGGGGAGCTGTTTTTT. The entire variable domain, with the rest obtained from reference TRBV25-1 and TRBJ2-2, is as follows: EADIYQTPRYLVIGTGKKITLECSQTMGHDKMYWYQQDPGMELHLIHYSYGVNSTEKGDLSSESTVSRIRTEHFPLTLESARPSHTSQYLCASSEVTGRGTGELFFGEGSRLTVL.

The V call is TRBV28, the J call TRBJ1-1, with D possibly being TRBD1 (6 bases). Trimming cost V 0 bases and J 4 bases, with 9 bases left between them. CDR3 length equals 14 residues. Germline assignment: CDR1 MDHEN and CDR2 SYDVKM. The DNA for the CDR3 is TGTGCCAGCAGTTTATGGGGGGCGCCCACTGAAGCTTTCTTT. This encodes CASSLWGAPTEAFF.

V usage is TRBV6-1 and J usage is TRBJ1-4; a possible D gene is TRBD1 (5 bases). The V gene lost 1 base and the J gene lost 5 bases, with 14 bases spanning the gap. The CDR3 has 16 residues. Germline V gives CDR1 MNHNS, CDR2 SASEGT. The CDR3 loop is CASSEGRGTANEKLFF. The CDR3 DNA follows: TGTGCCAGCAGTGAAGGTCGGGGGACTGCGAATGAAAAACTGTTTTTT.

The rearrangement joins TRBV6-6 to TRBJ1-1, with 10 bases matching TRBD1. Trimming removed 2 bases from V and 4 bases from J; junction bases left unmatched: 4. CDR3 length: 15 amino acids. In germline, CDR1 is MNHNY, CDR2 SVGAGI (reference sequence). The CDR3 loop reads CASSYDRGPGTEAFF. The CDR3 DNA reads as TGTGCCAGCAGTTACGACAGGGGGCCTGGCACTGAAGCTTTCTTT.

The V and J genes are TRBV6-1 and TRBJ2-7, with D perhaps TRBD2 (5 bases). This CDR3 has 11 residues. Germline CDR1 is MNHNS and CDR2 is SASEGT. V lost 11 bases and J 3 bases, leaving 11 bases between the germline ends. The CDR3 spells CACGPRYEQYF. CDR3 DNA: TGTGCCTGCGGGCCCCGCTACGAGCAGTACTTC.

The chain carries TRBV1 and TRBJ1-5; the D call in the table, TRBD1, was not verified against the DNA. TRBV1 is classified as a pseudogene. This CDR3 is 17 amino acids long. The CDR3 DNA reads TGCACCAGCAGCCAAACCGGGACAGGGGCCGGCAATCAGCCCCAGCATTTT. Translated, it gives CTSSQTGTGAGNQPQHF.

This clone was recorded once. This chain uses TRBV6-1 with TRBJ1-4; D gene unclear. V was cut by 7 bases and J by 7 bases, with 13 bases left in between. CDR1 is MNHNS and CDR2 is SASEGT in the germline V gene. The CDR3 is made up of 13 amino acids. This CDR3 reads CASMRLFGEKLFF. CDR3 DNA: TGTGCCAGCATGAGGTTATTCGGTGAAAAACTGTTTTTT.

This sequence joins TRBV15 and TRBJ1-1, with a weak D call TRBD1 (5 bases). Germline-derived CDR1 and CDR2 are LNHNV and YYDKDF (reference sequence). The CDR3 has 16 residues. The V and J ends lost 5 bases and 2 bases respectively, with 18 bases between them. This CDR3 is CATSRGDGQTNTEAFF. DNA for the CDR3: TGTGCCACCAGCCGGGGGGATGGACAAACAAACACTGAAGCTTTCTTT.

The chain has TRBV27 and TRBJ1-2; 9 bases align to TRBD1. Germline V gene lookup returns CDR1 MNHEY and CDR2 SMNVEV (reference sequence). CDR3 length equals 14 residues. V trimming: 5 bases; J trimming: 8 bases; junction bases outside the gene matches: 9. CDR3 sequence (DNA): TGTGCCAGCAGTACAGGACAGGGGCCGGGGGGCTACACCTTC. Translating gives CASSTGQGPGGYTF.

V gene TRBV28 combines with J gene TRBJ2-5, with TRBD1 matching over 9 bases. Per the germline V gene, CDR1 is MDHEN and CDR2 is SYDVKM. This CDR3 region has 16 residues. With V trimmed by 5 bases and J by 5 bases, 12 bases remained unmatched. CDR3 region: CASSTSDRGKRETQYF. CDR3 coding DNA: TGTGCCAGCAGTACCTCGGACAGGGGTAAAAGGGAGACCCAGTACTTC.

V and J are TRBV6-4 and TRBJ2-2; D is possibly TRBD2 (5 bases). Trimming removed 6 bases at V and 4 bases at J, with 18 bases between. The CDR3 extends over 16 amino acids. Germline V gene data show CDR1 as MRHNA and CDR2 as SNTAGT. The CDR3 spells CASRGKRESPTGELFF. The CDR3 region has the DNA TGTGCCAGCAGGGGCAAGAGGGAGTCACCCACCGGGGAGCTGTTTTTT.

This clone was picked up one time. The chain combines TRBV7-8 with TRBJ2-7; D is undetermined. V gave up 2 bases and J gave up 6 bases, with 11 bases separating them. The germline V gene has CDR1 SGHVS and CDR2 FQNEAQ. The CDR3 is 13 amino acids. The DNA for the CDR3 is TGTGCCAGCAGCTTAAGTCAGCGAGGCGAGCAGTACTTC. It is translated as CASSLSQRGEQYF.

The chain is built from TRBV4-1 and TRBJ2-3; 9 nucleotides agree with TRBD2. Losses at the gene ends were 0 bases for V and 6 bases for J; bases not matched to a gene: 7. The V gene's germline CDR1 is MGHRA and CDR2 YSYEKL. This CDR3 is built from 16 residues. DNA for the CDR3: TGCGCCAGCAGCCAAGAGTCCGGACTAGCGTTTGATACGCAGTATTTT. Translated: CASSQESGLAFDTQYF.

The CDR3 bases are TGTGCCAGCTCACCACGGACAGGGGGTTACAATGAGCAGTTCTTC. Its translation is CASSPRTGGYNEQFF. The chain is built from TRBV18 and TRBJ2-1; 10 nucleotides agree with TRBD1. Germline values: CDR1 KGHSH, CDR2 LQKENI. CDR3 length equals 15 residues. Germline trimming cut 1 base from V and 4 bases from J; bases unmatched to any gene: 1.

The rearrangement joins TRBV5-1 to TRBJ2-2; TRBD1 matches at 9 bases. There are 14 residues in the CDR3. Trimming cost V 6 bases and J 5 bases; bases outside gene matches: 5. The germline gives CDR1 SGHRS, CDR2 YFSETQ. The CDR3 protein is CASTDRGLTGELFF. In nucleotides, the CDR3 is TGCGCCAGCACTGACAGGGGGTTGACCGGGGAGCTGTTTTTT.

The J gene is TRBJ2-2, the V gene TRBV11-3, with TRBD1 matching 8 bases. Looked up from germline, CDR1 is SGHNT and CDR2 is YENEEA. CDR3 length: 13 amino acids. Trimming cost V 7 bases and J 8 bases; bases outside gene matches: 6. The CDR3 DNA is TGTGCCAGCACGGACAGGGTGGGAGGGGAGCTGTTTTTT. Translating it yields CASTDRVGGELFF.

This chain joins TRBV13 and TRBJ2-1; no clear D. Trimming cost V 2 bases and J 10 bases, with 12 bases left between them. In germline, CDR1 is PRHDT, CDR2 FYEKMQ (reference sequence). This CDR3 has 13 residues. The CDR3: CASSLLPPREQFF. DNA of the CDR3: TGTGCCAGCAGCTTACTCCCCCCTAGGGAGCAGTTCTTC.

V is TRBV27 and J is TRBJ2-7, with 9 nucleotides matching TRBD1. CDR1 MNHEY and CDR2 SMNVEV come from the germline V gene (reference sequence). The length of the CDR3 is 15 residues. With V trimmed by 5 bases and J by 4 bases, 9 bases remained unmatched. This CDR3 is CASSRPDRGGYEQYF. The CDR3 bases are TGTGCCAGCAGTCGCCCGGACAGGGGCGGGTACGAGCAGTACTTC.

The chain employs TRBV28 and TRBJ2-1; TRBD2 is a possible D gene (6 bases). The V end was cut by 5 bases, the J end by 5 bases, with 22 bases between. The CDR3 extends over 17 amino acids. CDR1 MDHEN and CDR2 SYDVKM come from the germline V gene. The CDR3 here is CASSTTAGGGPHNEQFF. Written as DNA, the CDR3 is TGTGCCAGCAGTACAACAGCGGGCGGTGGGCCTCACAATGAGCAGTTCTTC.

CDR3 bases: TGCGCCAGCAGCTTGGCCCTGACAGCTAGCACAGATACGCAGTATTTT. This translates into CASSLALTASTDTQYF. The chain is built from TRBV5-1 and TRBJ2-3; possible D gene TRBD1, 5 bases. The V gene's germline CDR1 is SGHRS and CDR2 YFSETQ. The CDR3 spans 16 residues. V was pared by 0 bases and J by 0 bases, with 11 bases between.

This clone appeared a single time. V usage is TRBV19 and J usage is TRBJ1-2, with D unresolved. The CDR3 consists of 14 residues. Trimming left V 7 bases short and J 5 bases short, with 17 bases between. Germline values: CDR1 LNHDA, CDR2 SQIVND (reference sequence). The CDR3: CASIPRGEIYGYTF. CDR3 DNA: TGTGCCAGTATCCCTCGGGGTGAGATTTATGGCTACACCTTC.